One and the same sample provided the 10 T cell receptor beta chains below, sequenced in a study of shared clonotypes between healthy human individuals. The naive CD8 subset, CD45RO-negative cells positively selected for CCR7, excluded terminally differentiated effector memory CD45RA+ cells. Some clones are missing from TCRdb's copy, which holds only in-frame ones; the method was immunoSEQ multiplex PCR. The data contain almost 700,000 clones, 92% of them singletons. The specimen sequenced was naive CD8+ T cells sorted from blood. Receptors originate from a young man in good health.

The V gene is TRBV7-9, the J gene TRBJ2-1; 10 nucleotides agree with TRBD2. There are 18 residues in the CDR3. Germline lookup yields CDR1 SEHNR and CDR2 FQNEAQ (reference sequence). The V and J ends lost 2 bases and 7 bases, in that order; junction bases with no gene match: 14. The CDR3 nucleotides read TGTGCCAGCAGCTTATTATTCGGACTAGCGGATTTTAGTAATGAGCAGTTCTTC. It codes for CASSLLFGLADFSNEQFF.

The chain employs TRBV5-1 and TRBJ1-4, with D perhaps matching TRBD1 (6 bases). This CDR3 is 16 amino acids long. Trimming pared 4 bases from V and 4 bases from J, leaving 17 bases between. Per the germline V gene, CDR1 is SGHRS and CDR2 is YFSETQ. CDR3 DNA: TGCGCCAGCAGCATCCGACCGGACAGCTTTAATGAAAAACTGTTTTTT. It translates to CASSIRPDSFNEKLFF.

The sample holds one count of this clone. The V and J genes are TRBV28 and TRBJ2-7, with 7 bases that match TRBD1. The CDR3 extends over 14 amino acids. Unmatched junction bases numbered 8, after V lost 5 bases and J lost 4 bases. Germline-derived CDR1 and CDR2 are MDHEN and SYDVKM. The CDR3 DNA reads TGTGCCAGCAGTCCCATCCGGGACAGATACGAGCAGTACTTC. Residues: CASSPIRDRYEQYF. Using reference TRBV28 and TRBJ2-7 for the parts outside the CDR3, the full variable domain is DVKVTQSSRYLVKRTGEKVFLECVQDMDHENMFWYRQDPGLGLRLIYFSYDVKMKEKGDIPEGYSVSREKKERFSLILESASTNQTSMYLCASSPIRDRYEQYFGPGTRLTVT.

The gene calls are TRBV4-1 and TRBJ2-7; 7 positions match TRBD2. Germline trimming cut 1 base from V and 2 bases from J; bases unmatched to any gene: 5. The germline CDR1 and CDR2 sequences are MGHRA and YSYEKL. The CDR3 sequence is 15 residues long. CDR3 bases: TGCGCCAGCAGCCAAGGACTAGCTTTTACCTACGAGCAGTACTTC. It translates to CASSQGLAFTYEQYF.

CDR3 residues: CASSPRGPDNNEQFF. The CDR3 coding sequence is TGTGCCAGCAGCCCCCGGGGACCGGATAACAATGAGCAGTTCTTC. The chain combines TRBV7-9 with TRBJ2-1, with D perhaps matching TRBD1 or TRBD2 (5 bases each). Trimming removed 5 bases at V and 5 bases at J, with 16 bases between. Germline loops: CDR1 SEHNR, CDR2 FQNEAQ (reference sequence). The CDR3 is 15 residues long.

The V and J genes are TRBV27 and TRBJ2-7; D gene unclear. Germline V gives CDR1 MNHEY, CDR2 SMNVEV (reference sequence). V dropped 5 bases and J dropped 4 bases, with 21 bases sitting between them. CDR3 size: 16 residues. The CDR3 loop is CASSPEPLGVRYEQYF. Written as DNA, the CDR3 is TGTGCCAGCAGTCCAGAACCGCTAGGCGTACGGTACGAGCAGTACTTC.

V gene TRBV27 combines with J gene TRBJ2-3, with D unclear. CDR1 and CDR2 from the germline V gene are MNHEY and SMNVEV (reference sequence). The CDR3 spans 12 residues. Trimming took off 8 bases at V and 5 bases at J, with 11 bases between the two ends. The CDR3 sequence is CASSTNGDTQYF. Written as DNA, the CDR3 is TGTGCCAGCTCGACAAATGGAGATACGCAGTATTTT.

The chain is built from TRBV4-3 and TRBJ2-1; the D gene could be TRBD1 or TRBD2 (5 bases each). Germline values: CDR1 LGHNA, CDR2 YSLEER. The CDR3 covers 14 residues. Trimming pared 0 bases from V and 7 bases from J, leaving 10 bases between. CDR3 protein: CASSQDWGSNEQFF. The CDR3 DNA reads TGCGCCAGCAGCCAAGATTGGGGGAGTAATGAGCAGTTCTTC.

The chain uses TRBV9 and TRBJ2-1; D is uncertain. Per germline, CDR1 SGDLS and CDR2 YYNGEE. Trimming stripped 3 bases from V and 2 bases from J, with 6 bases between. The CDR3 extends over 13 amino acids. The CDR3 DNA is TGTGCCAGCAGCGGGAACCCCTACAATGAGCAGTTCTTC. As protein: CASSGNPYNEQFF. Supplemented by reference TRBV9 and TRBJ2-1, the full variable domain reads DSGVTQTPKHLITATGQRVTLRCSPRSGDLSVYWYQQSLDQGLQFLIQYYNGEERAKGNILERFSAQQFPDLHSELNLSSLELGDSALYFCASSGNPYNEQFFGPGTRLTVL.

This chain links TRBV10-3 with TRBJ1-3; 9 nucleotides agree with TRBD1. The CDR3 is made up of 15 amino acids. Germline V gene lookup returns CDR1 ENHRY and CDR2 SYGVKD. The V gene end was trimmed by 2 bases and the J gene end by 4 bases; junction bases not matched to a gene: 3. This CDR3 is CAISEMDRGGNTIYF. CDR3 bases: TGTGCCATCAGTGAGATGGACAGGGGAGGAAACACCATATATTTT.